This is a list of T cell receptor beta chains from one sample in a study of PD-L1 blockade in urothelial cancer. Libraries were prepared by immunoSEQ multiplex PCR; TCRdb keeps only in-frame clonotypes and omits some of them. The sample comprises about 86,000 clones, around 85% of which are singletons, and around 15% rests with the top ten. Sequences were derived from PBMCs, sampled around atezolizumab (anti-PD-L1) treatment. These receptors all come from a man between 60 and 70 years old with urothelial cancer. CDR3s include the opening cysteine and the closing phenylalanine or tryptophan. The D gene is left open where the match is weak. The size of a clone is reported for some rows only, either as once, few or many, or as a class for expanded clones.

j_call v_call d_call clone_size cdr3_nt cdr3_aa
TRBJ1-2 TRBV6-5 NA NA TGTGCCAGCAGTTCCTTCTCTGGGGCCTCCTCCTATGGCTACACCTTC CASSSFSGASSYGYTF
TRBJ1-1 TRBV5-1 NA NA TGCGCCAGCAGCTTGGGACCCGGAGGGAACACTGAAGCTTTCTTT CASSLGPGGNTEAFF
TRBJ1-1 TRBV7-9 NA NA TGTGCCAGCGGATTTGAGCGCACTGAAGCTTTCTTT CASGFERTEAFF
TRBJ2-7 TRBV7-6 TRBD2 NA TGTGCCAGCAGCTTAGGGGGAGGGGCTAGACGCGAGCAGTACTTC CASSLGGGARREQYF
TRBJ2-7 TRBV7-3 NA NA TGTGCCAGCAGCTTAAACGGCGGGACCGGGGACGAGCAGTACTTC CASSLNGGTGDEQYF
TRBJ1-4 TRBV5-1 NA NA TGCGCCAGCAGCTTGGGGGCAAACACTAATGAAAAACTGTTTTTT CASSLGANTNEKLFF
TRBJ2-1 TRBV10-3 NA NA TGTGCCATCAGTGAGTCGATTGACAACTACAATGAGCAGTTCTTC CAISESIDNYNEQFF
TRBJ2-7 TRBV5-4 NA NA TGTGCCAGCAGCTTGGAGGACAGCTCCTACGAGCAGTACTTC CASSLEDSSYEQYF
TRBJ2-7 TRBV19 TRBD1 NA TGTGCCAGTGGGCGTCGGCCGGACAGGGCGATTAACGAGCAGTACTTC CASGRRPDRAINEQYF
TRBJ2-3 TRBV5-6 TRBD1 NA TGTGCCAGCAGCATCGGGACAGTCACAGATACGCAGTATTTT CASSIGTVTDTQYF
TRBJ1-1 TRBV7-9 NA NA TGTGCCAGCAGCCCGACACAGCTCCTGAACACTGAAGCTTTCTTT CASSPTQLLNTEAFF
TRBJ2-5 TRBV7-6 NA NA TGTGCCAGCAGCTTCCAACGGGAGACCCAGTACTTC CASSFQRETQYF
TRBJ1-3 TRBV6-1 NA NA TGTGCCAGCAGAGTTGGGGGCTCGACTGGAAACACCATATATTTT CASRVGGSTGNTIYF
TRBJ1-6 TRBV27 NA NA TGTGCCAGCAGTCCCGTACGCTACAGCAATAATTCACCCCTCCACTTT CASSPVRYSNNSPLHF
TRBJ1-4 TRBV6-5 TRBD1 NA TGTGCCAGCAGTCCGGGACAGCAAAATGAAAAACTGTTTTTT CASSPGQQNEKLFF
TRBJ2-7 TRBV5-1 NA NA TGCGCCAGCAGCTTGGAACGGACTGGCAACGAGCAGTACTTC CASSLERTGNEQYF
TRBJ2-1 TRBV7-2 NA NA TGTGCCAGCAGCTTCCGAACAGGGTTTGAGTTCTTC CASSFRTGFEFF
TRBJ2-7 TRBV15 TRBD2 NA TGTGCCACCAGCAGATCCTCTAGCGGGGAGATCGAGCAGTACTTC CATSRSSSGEIEQYF
TRBJ2-1 TRBV5-4 TRBD2 NA TGTGCCAGCAGCCCGGCGGGGGGCTCCTACAATGAGCAGTTCTTC CASSPAGGSYNEQFF
TRBJ1-2 TRBV29-1 TRBD1 few TGCAGCGTTGAAAAGGGACAGTATGGCTACACCTTC CSVEKGQYGYTF
TRBJ2-7 TRBV15 TRBD2 few TGTGCCACCAGCCGTGGGACTAGCGGGGGGCCTGTGCACTTC CATSRGTSGGPVHF
TRBJ2-7 TRBV28 TRBD2 NA TGTGCCAGCAGAACTCCGGGACTAGCGGGAGGGCCCGACGAGCAGTACTTC CASRTPGLAGGPDEQYF
TRBJ2-7 TRBV19 TRBD1 NA TGTGCCAGTAGTCCCCCCGGACAGGGCAGCTACGAGCAGTACTTC CASSPPGQGSYEQYF
TRBJ1-4 TRBV29-1 NA NA TGCAGCGTTGAGAGCTCCAGGGCCGGGGAAAAACTGTTTTTT CSVESSRAGEKLFF
TRBJ2-1 TRBV9 NA NA TGTGCCAGCAGCGCCGACAGTCGGTATGAGCAGTTCTTC CASSADSRYEQFF
TRBJ2-7 TRBV10-1 NA once TGCGCCAGCAGTCAAGACAGCTATTCTGAGCAGTACTTC CASSQDSYSEQYF
TRBJ2-3 TRBV10-1 TRBD1 NA TGCGCCAGCAGTGAAGGGGGCCTCACAGATACGCAGTATTTT CASSEGGLTDTQYF
TRBJ1-3 TRBV7-2 TRBD1 NA TGTGCCAGCAGCTCTCGACAGGGGGCTGGAAACACCATATATTTT CASSSRQGAGNTIYF
TRBJ2-5 TRBV7-6 NA NA TGTGCCAGCAGCAGACAGATCCAAGAGACCCAGTACTTC CASSRQIQETQYF
TRBJ2-7 TRBV6-1 NA NA TGTGCCAGCATCTTTCAGTCAGACTACGAGCAGTACTTC CASIFQSDYEQYF
TRBJ2-4 TRBV28 TRBD2 NA TGTGCCACTCTGGGGAGGGAACCACTAGCCAAAAACATTCAGTACTTC CATLGREPLAKNIQYF
TRBJ2-4 TRBV6-1 NA NA TGTGCCAGTTGGCAGGGGAACATTCAGTACTTC CASWQGNIQYF
TRBJ1-5 TRBV5-4 NA NA TGTGCCAGCAGCTTAAACAGGGCTAATCAGCCCCAGCATTTT CASSLNRANQPQHF
TRBJ2-7 TRBV7-9 NA once TGTGCCAGCAGCCCAGGACACTCCTTTAACGAGCAGTACTTC CASSPGHSFNEQYF
TRBJ2-3 TRBV19 NA NA TGTGCCAGTAGTAGCGCGCCTAGCACAGATACGCAGTATTTT CASSSAPSTDTQYF
TRBJ1-5 TRBV18 TRBD1 NA TGTGCCAGCTCACCTGGGGACAGGAGTGGGCCCCAGCATTTT CASSPGDRSGPQHF
TRBJ2-1 TRBV7-6 TRBD2 NA TGTGCCAGCAGCCAGCTAGCGGTAGACAATGAGCAGTTCTTC CASSQLAVDNEQFF
TRBJ2-7 TRBV30 NA NA TGTGCCTGGAGTCTAGCTTACTACGAGCAGTACTTC CAWSLAYYEQYF
TRBJ1-2 TRBV28 NA NA TGTGCCAGCAGTTTCTACACAGTTAGCTATGGCTACACCTTC CASSFYTVSYGYTF
TRBJ2-7 TRBV6-5 NA NA TGTGCCAGCAGTTCCAGGGCCGAGCAGTACTTC CASSSRAEQYF
TRBJ2-1 TRBV7-3 TRBD2 once TGTGCCAGCGGTAGCGGGAGCTATGAGCAGTTCTTC CASGSGSYEQFF
TRBJ2-1 TRBV9 NA NA TGTGCCAGCAGCGTGAGCGATGAGCAGTTCTTC CASSVSDEQFF
TRBJ2-7 TRBV9 NA NA TGTGCCAGCAGCGTACATAGGTCAGGCGAGCAGTACTTC CASSVHRSGEQYF
TRBJ2-2 TRBV7-8 NA NA TGTGCCAGCAGCGTAGCCGACAGGTCCGGGGAGCTGTTTTTT CASSVADRSGELFF
TRBJ1-5 TRBV30 NA NA TGTGCCTGGAGTGTTAGTTTCGGTGGTCAGCCCCAGCATTTT CAWSVSFGGQPQHF
TRBJ2-1 TRBV5-8 TRBD1 few TGTGCCAGCAGCTTGATCCCGGGACAGGGGATCTACAATGAGCAGTTCTTC CASSLIPGQGIYNEQFF
TRBJ2-2 TRBV6-5 NA NA TGTGCCAGCAGTTACTCGAGACACCAGAACACCGGGGAGCTGTTTTTT CASSYSRHQNTGELFF
TRBJ2-3 TRBV19 TRBD2 few TGTGCCAGTAGTATAAGGGGACTAGCGGGGGCCCCAGGAGATACGCAGTATTTT CASSIRGLAGAPGDTQYF
TRBJ1-4 TRBV10-2 NA NA TGCGCCAGCAGTGATATAGGCAGGGCTAATGAAAAACTGTTTTTT CASSDIGRANEKLFF
TRBJ2-7 TRBV10-2 TRBD1 NA TGCGCCAGCGACCCGAGACAGGGGATCGGGGAGCAGTACTTC CASDPRQGIGEQYF
TRBJ2-3 TRBV5-1 NA NA TGCGCCAGCAGCCCCCCCGACAGAGCAGATACGCAGTATTTT CASSPPDRADTQYF